This T cell receptor (beta chain) appears in the sequencing data of a study of T cell changes during pregnancy in multiple sclerosis. Assay: immunoSEQ multiplex PCR; the TCRdb copy retains only in-frame clones and omits some. The table shows about 54,000 clones, with approximately 90% occurring only once. Germline lookup yields CDR1 SGDLS and CDR2 YYNGEE. The V end was cut by 1 base, the J end by 1 base, with 8 bases between. This CDR3 contains 14 residues. The chain links TRBV9 to TRBJ2-5; D gene uncertain. The sequence came from a female donor with multiple sclerosis, enrolled in a pregnancy study. Sequences were derived from CD4+ T cells from peripheral blood mononuclear cells, sampled in the first trimester of pregnancy. CDR3 in DNA: TGTGCCAGCAGCGTAAATCCCATCCAAGAGACCCAGTACTTC. Translation: CASSVNPIQETQYF. The full variable domain, completed using reference TRBV9 and TRBJ2-5, is DSGVTQTPKHLITATGQRVTLRCSPRSGDLSVYWYQQSLDQGLQFLIQYYNGEERAKGNILERFSAQQFPDLHSELNLSSLELGDSALYFCASSVNPIQETQYFGPGTRLLVL.